The 26 T cell receptor beta chains in this list originate from one sample, sequenced in a study of blood T cell repertoires in COVID-19. TCRdb keeps only in-frame clones here, not all; method: immunoSEQ multiplex PCR. The table lists about 480,000 clones, about nine tenths of them singletons. The sample was peripheral blood. The source is a woman aged 50 to 65 with COVID-19, enrolled during active disease.

The rearrangement joins TRBV29-1 to TRBJ1-1; TRBD1 is a possible D gene (6 bases). V lost 6 bases and J 3 bases, leaving 14 bases between the germline ends. The CDR3 extends over 13 amino acids. From germline, CDR1 is SQVTM and CDR2 ANQGSEA. The DNA of the CDR3 is TGCAGCGTCGCCGGGGGGCGGGACACTGAAGCTTTCTTT. Protein sequence: CSVAGGRDTEAFF.

The chain links TRBV5-1 to TRBJ2-7; a possible D gene is TRBD1 (5 bases). The CDR3 extends over 15 amino acids. V lost 6 bases and J lost 5, with 21 bases in between. Per the germline V gene, CDR1 is SGHRS and CDR2 is YFSETQ. CDR3 in amino acids: CASTQRRVGVDEQYF. CDR3 DNA sequence: TGCGCCAGCACACAACGCAGGGTAGGAGTCGACGAGCAGTACTTC. The full variable domain, its missing parts supplied by reference TRBV5-1 and TRBJ2-7, is KAGVTQTPRYLIKTRGQQVTLSCSPISGHRSVSWYQQTPGQGLQFLFEYFSETQRNKGNFPGRFSGRQFSNSRSEMNVSTLELGDSALYLCASTQRRVGVDEQYFGPGTRLTVT.

This sequence joins TRBV27 and TRBJ1-4; maybe TRBD1 (6 bases). The CDR3 loop spans 17 amino acids. Germline V gene lookup returns CDR1 MNHEY and CDR2 SMNVEV (reference sequence). Deletions cut 5 bases from V and 10 bases from J, with 26 bases between. The CDR3, as DNA: TGTGCCAGCAGTACAGAGCGTACAGGGCCGGATGGTGGAAAACTGTTTTTT. Its translation: CASSTERTGPDGGKLFF.

The chain combines TRBV30 with TRBJ2-3, with 9 bases lining up with TRBD2. Germline V gene sequence: CDR1 GTSNPN, CDR2 SVGIG (reference sequence). J lost 8 bases, V lost 0 bases, and 6 bases had no gene match. This CDR3 contains 14 residues. CDR3 protein: CAWSVKAGGGTQYF. The CDR3 DNA is TGTGCCTGGAGTGTCAAAGCGGGGGGTGGTACGCAGTATTTT.

The DNA of the CDR3 is TGTGCCAGCAGCCAAACCCAGGGGACACCCCTCCACTTT. Its translation is CASSQTQGTPLHF. This sequence joins TRBV3-1 (or the pseudogene TRBV3-2) and TRBJ1-6; maybe TRBD1 (6 bases). The V gene's germline CDR1 is LGHDT and CDR2 YNNKEL (reference sequence). The V and J ends lost 2 bases and 11 bases respectively, with 10 bases between them. This CDR3 has 13 amino acids.

The CDR3 here is CASIRQASNTEAFF. Written as DNA, the CDR3 is TGTGCCAGCATTAGACAGGCGTCAAACACTGAAGCTTTCTTT. This chain links TRBV6-5 with TRBJ1-1; possibly TRBD1 for D (6 bases). In germline, CDR1 is MNHEY, CDR2 SVGAGI. This CDR3 is 14 amino acids long. Deletions cut 7 bases from V and 2 bases from J, with 14 bases between.

J is TRBJ2-5 and V is TRBV11-3; D possibly corresponds to TRBD1 (6 bases). Trimming left V 5 bases short and J 4 bases short, with 17 bases between. The CDR3 totals 15 residues. Germline lookup yields CDR1 SGHNT and CDR2 YENEEA. The CDR3 reads CASSRRTVQGETQYF. The CDR3 DNA reads TGTGCCAGCAGCCGCAGGACAGTCCAGGGAGAGACCCAGTACTTC.

This chain joins TRBV7-8 and TRBJ1-2; D might be TRBD1 (5 bases). V was cut by 1 base and J by 2 bases, with 14 bases left in between. Germline lookup yields CDR1 SGHVS and CDR2 FQNEAQ. The CDR3 spans 16 residues. The chain's CDR3 is CASSLEGATGNYGYTF. CDR3 DNA: TGTGCCAGCAGCTTAGAAGGGGCCACAGGCAACTATGGCTACACCTTC.

V usage is TRBV4-2 and J usage is TRBJ1-2; TRBD1 aligns across 8 bases. This CDR3 spans 13 amino acids. Germline V lookup: CDR1 LGHNA, CDR2 YNFKEQ. Losses at the gene ends were 2 bases for V and 8 bases for J; bases not matched to a gene: 4. CDR3 in DNA: TGTGCCAGCAGCCAAACAGGGGGGCAGGGCTACACCTTC. Residues: CASSQTGGQGYTF.

CDR3 in DNA: TGTGCCAGCAGGAAGACAGGGGGCACTGAAGCTTTCTTT. Translated, it gives CASRKTGGTEAFF. The chain recombines TRBV2 with TRBJ1-1, with TRBD1 matching over 9 bases. The CDR3 is 13 amino acids. With 6 bases clipped from V and 4 bases from J, the junction kept 3 bases outside the gene matches. Germline CDR1 is SNHLY and CDR2 is FYNNEI.

This chain links TRBV7-9 with TRBJ2-2; D might be TRBD2 (6 bases). There are 13 residues in the CDR3. CDR1 SEHNR and CDR2 FQNEAQ come from the germline V gene (reference sequence). V shed 11 bases and J shed 8 bases, with 18 bases lying between them. This CDR3 reads CAGRGAGAGELFF. The CDR3 coding sequence is TGTGCCGGCCGCGGGGCCGGCGCGGGGGAGCTGTTTTTT.

This sequence joins TRBV6-5 and TRBJ1-2, with a possible D match to TRBD1 (6 bases). Germline V CDR1 and CDR2: MNHEY, SVGAGI. V lost 7 bases to trimming and J lost 1 base, with 13 bases between them. The CDR3 is 14 residues long. CDR3 loop: CASIPQGFNYGYTF. For the CDR3, the DNA is TGTGCCAGCATTCCTCAGGGGTTTAACTATGGCTACACCTTC.

The gene calls are TRBV2 and TRBJ1-2; 11 bases are shared with TRBD1. This CDR3 has 14 amino acids. The ends lost 8 bases at V and 3 bases at J; junction bases unmatched: 5. Germline-derived CDR1 and CDR2 are SNHLY and FYNNEI. CDR3 nucleotide sequence: TGTGCCAGCCAGGACAGGGGGCTTGACTATGGCTACACCTTC. Its translation: CASQDRGLDYGYTF. Based on the CDR3 plus reference TRBV2 and TRBJ1-2, the full variable domain is EPEVTQTPSHQVTQMGQEVILRCVPISNHLYFYWYRQILGQKVEFLVSFYNNEISEKSEIFDDQFSVERPDGSNFTLKIRSTKLEDSAMYFCASQDRGLDYGYTFGSGTRLTVV.

The chain has TRBV3-1 (or the pseudogene TRBV3-2) and TRBJ2-1; TRBD2 agrees at 9 bases. The J segment lost 9 bases and the V segment lost 0 bases, leaving 9 bases of the junction unmatched. Per the germline V gene, CDR1 is LGHDT and CDR2 is YNNKEL (reference sequence). CDR3 length: 16 amino acids. CDR3 residues: CASSQEGGGADAEQFF. For the CDR3, the DNA is TGTGCCAGCAGCCAAGAAGGCGGGGGGGCCGACGCTGAGCAGTTCTTC.

Points on this clone: The identical CDR3 is also encoded by other nucleotide sequences in the sample. The J gene is TRBJ1-2, the V gene TRBV20-1; D gene uncertain. This CDR3 comprises 11 residues. V was cut by 3 bases and J by 2 bases, with 4 bases left in between. Germline CDR1 and CDR2: DFQATT and SNEGSKA (reference sequence). The CDR3 here is CSASPNYGYTF. CDR3 DNA: TGCAGTGCTAGCCCGAACTATGGCTACACCTTC.

The V call is TRBV9, the J call TRBJ2-1; 14 bases are a match to TRBD2. V lost 4 bases to trimming and J lost 9 bases; unmatched junction nucleotides: 6. Germline lookup yields CDR1 SGDLS and CDR2 YYNGEE. There are 15 residues in the CDR3. The CDR3 coding sequence is TGTGCCAGCAGCATGACTAGCGGGGGGGCCTCTGAGCAGTTCTTC. This encodes CASSMTSGGASEQFF.

The rearrangement joins TRBV6-4 to TRBJ2-2, with 7 bases fitting TRBD1. The germline CDR1 and CDR2 sequences are MRHNA and SNTAGT. The CDR3 loop spans 16 amino acids. Trimming removed 2 bases from V and 0 bases from J; junction bases left unmatched: 3. CDR3 region: CASSDVQGPNTGELFF. The CDR3 bases are TGTGCCAGCAGTGACGTACAGGGGCCGAACACCGGGGAGCTGTTTTTT.

In DNA form, the CDR3 reads TGTGCCAGCAGTGAAGCGTGGGGGACGACAGGGTACGAGCAGTACTTC. Its protein is CASSEAWGTTGYEQYF. V usage is TRBV6-1 and J usage is TRBJ2-7, with 7 bases fitting TRBD1. CDR3 size: 16 residues. From germline, CDR1 is MNHNS and CDR2 SASEGT. V was clipped by 0 bases and J by 4 bases; unmatched bases: 9.

This chain joins TRBV13 and TRBJ2-7; D gene ambiguous. In germline, CDR1 is PRHDT, CDR2 FYEKMQ (reference sequence). This CDR3 comprises 14 residues. Trimming pared 0 bases from V and 0 bases from J, leaving 6 bases between. CDR3 coding DNA: TGTGCCAGCAGCTTAGGTGTCGGCTCCTACGAGCAGTACTTC. Residues: CASSLGVGSYEQYF.

The chain combines TRBV19 with TRBJ1-5; the match to TRBD1 covers 10 bases. The V gene end was trimmed by 6 bases and the J gene end by 0 bases; junction bases not matched to a gene: 11. There are 18 residues in the CDR3. Germline CDR1 is LNHDA and CDR2 is SQIVND (reference sequence). This CDR3 is CASSPGQGPLNSNQPQHF. The CDR3 DNA reads as TGTGCCAGTAGCCCGGGACAGGGGCCGTTAAATAGCAATCAGCCCCAGCATTTT. The complete variable domain, with remaining parts taken from reference TRBV19 and TRBJ1-5, reads DGGITQSPKYLFRKEGQNVTLSCEQNLNHDAMYWYRQDPGQGLRLIYYSQIVNDFQKGDIAEGYSVSREKKESFPLTVTSAQKNPTAFYLCASSPGQGPLNSNQPQHFGDGTRLSIL.

The chain recombines TRBV2 with TRBJ2-1, with 9 positions matching TRBD2. CDR1 is SNHLY and CDR2 is FYNNEI in the germline V gene. The CDR3 contains 15 residues. Losses at the gene ends were 6 bases for V and 6 bases for J; bases not matched to a gene: 9. The CDR3 here is CASRRASGASNEQFF. CDR3 coding DNA: TGTGCCAGCAGGAGGGCTAGCGGGGCTAGCAATGAGCAGTTCTTC.

This clone was seen only a few times. This rearrangement joins TRBV19 to TRBJ1-3, with 7 bases matching TRBD1. The V gene end was trimmed by 4 bases and the J gene end by 4 bases; junction bases not matched to a gene: 7. CDR3 size: 15 residues. The germline CDR1 and CDR2 sequences are LNHDA and SQIVND (reference sequence). The CDR3 bases are TGTGCCAGTAGTACCCAAACAGGGGTCGGAAACACCATATATTTT. This codes for CASSTQTGVGNTIYF.

This clone occurred a few times. The rearrangement links TRBV20-1 to TRBJ2-5; 7 bases map to TRBD2. V lost 3 bases and J lost 2; bases outside the gene matches: 6. Germline-derived CDR1 and CDR2 are DFQATT and SNEGSKA (reference sequence). The CDR3 totals 14 residues. CDR3 residues: CSASAGGKQETQYF. Here the CDR3 DNA reads TGCAGTGCTAGTGCCGGGGGGAAGCAAGAGACCCAGTACTTC.

This chain connects TRBV7-2 to TRBJ1-6; TRBD1 might be the D (5 bases). The germline V gene has CDR1 SGHTA and CDR2 FQGNSA. V shed 4 bases and J shed 7 bases, with 17 bases lying between them. This CDR3 contains 16 residues. The CDR3 DNA follows: TGTGCCAGCAGCTCCTTTGGGGCAGGTATCAATTCACCCCTCCACTTT. It is translated as CASSSFGAGINSPLHF.

The chain has TRBV30 and TRBJ1-3, with 7 positions matching TRBD1. Germline CDR1 and CDR2: GTSNPN and SVGIG (reference sequence). Trimming cost V 6 bases and J 6 bases; bases outside gene matches: 11. The CDR3 sequence is 14 residues long. The CDR3 nucleotides are TGTGCCTGCACAGGGGCGATCGGGGAAAACACCATATATTTT. Its translation: CACTGAIGENTIYF.

V usage is TRBV5-6 and J usage is TRBJ2-1, with D possibly TRBD1 on 6 matching bases. V gave up 4 bases and J gave up 2 bases, with 13 bases separating them. Per the germline V gene, CDR1 is SGHDT and CDR2 is YYEEEE. This CDR3 comprises 15 residues. CDR3 nucleotide sequence: TGTGCCAGCAGCCGTCTACAGGGAACCTACAATGAGCAGTTCTTC. This encodes CASSRLQGTYNEQFF.